This T cell receptor beta chain was captured by sequencing in a study of T-cell reconstitution after alpha-beta-depleted transplantation in children. Construction of the TCRbeta library involved unique molecular identifiers. TCRdb ran MiXCR on the PCR reads and lists one entry per CDR3 protein. The sample lists about 640,000 distinct CDR3 sequences; roughly 15% were seen once. Germline V gene lookup returns CDR1 SGHTA and CDR2 FQGNSA. The CDR3 loop spans 15 amino acids. V was trimmed by 0 bases and J by 1 base, leaving 9 bases between them. The J gene is TRBJ1-1, the V gene TRBV7-2, with D hard to call. The sequences come from PBMCs from the stem cell graft donor, collected from the stem cell graft. This receptor was taken from a human donor who donated a stem cell graft to a child with acute myeloid leukemia. The CDR3 reads CASSLAWQSNTEAFF. The DNA for the CDR3 is TGTGCCAGCAGCTTAGCGTGGCAGTCGAACACTGAAGCTTTCTTT.